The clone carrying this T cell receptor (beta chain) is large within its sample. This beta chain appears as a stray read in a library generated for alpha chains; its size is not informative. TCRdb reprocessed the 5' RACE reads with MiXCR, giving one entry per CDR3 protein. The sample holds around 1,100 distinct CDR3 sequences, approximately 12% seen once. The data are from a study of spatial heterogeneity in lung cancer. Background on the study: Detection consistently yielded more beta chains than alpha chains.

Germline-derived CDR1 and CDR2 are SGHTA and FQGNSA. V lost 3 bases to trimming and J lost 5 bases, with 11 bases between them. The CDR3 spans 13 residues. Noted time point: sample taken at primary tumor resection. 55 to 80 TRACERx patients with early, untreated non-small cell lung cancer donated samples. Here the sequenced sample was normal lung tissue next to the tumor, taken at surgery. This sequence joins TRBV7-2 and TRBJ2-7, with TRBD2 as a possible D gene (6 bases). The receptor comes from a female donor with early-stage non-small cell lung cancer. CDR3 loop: CASSLGPGDEQYF. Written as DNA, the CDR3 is TGTGCCAGCAGCTTGGGGCCGGGGGACGAGCAGTACTTC.